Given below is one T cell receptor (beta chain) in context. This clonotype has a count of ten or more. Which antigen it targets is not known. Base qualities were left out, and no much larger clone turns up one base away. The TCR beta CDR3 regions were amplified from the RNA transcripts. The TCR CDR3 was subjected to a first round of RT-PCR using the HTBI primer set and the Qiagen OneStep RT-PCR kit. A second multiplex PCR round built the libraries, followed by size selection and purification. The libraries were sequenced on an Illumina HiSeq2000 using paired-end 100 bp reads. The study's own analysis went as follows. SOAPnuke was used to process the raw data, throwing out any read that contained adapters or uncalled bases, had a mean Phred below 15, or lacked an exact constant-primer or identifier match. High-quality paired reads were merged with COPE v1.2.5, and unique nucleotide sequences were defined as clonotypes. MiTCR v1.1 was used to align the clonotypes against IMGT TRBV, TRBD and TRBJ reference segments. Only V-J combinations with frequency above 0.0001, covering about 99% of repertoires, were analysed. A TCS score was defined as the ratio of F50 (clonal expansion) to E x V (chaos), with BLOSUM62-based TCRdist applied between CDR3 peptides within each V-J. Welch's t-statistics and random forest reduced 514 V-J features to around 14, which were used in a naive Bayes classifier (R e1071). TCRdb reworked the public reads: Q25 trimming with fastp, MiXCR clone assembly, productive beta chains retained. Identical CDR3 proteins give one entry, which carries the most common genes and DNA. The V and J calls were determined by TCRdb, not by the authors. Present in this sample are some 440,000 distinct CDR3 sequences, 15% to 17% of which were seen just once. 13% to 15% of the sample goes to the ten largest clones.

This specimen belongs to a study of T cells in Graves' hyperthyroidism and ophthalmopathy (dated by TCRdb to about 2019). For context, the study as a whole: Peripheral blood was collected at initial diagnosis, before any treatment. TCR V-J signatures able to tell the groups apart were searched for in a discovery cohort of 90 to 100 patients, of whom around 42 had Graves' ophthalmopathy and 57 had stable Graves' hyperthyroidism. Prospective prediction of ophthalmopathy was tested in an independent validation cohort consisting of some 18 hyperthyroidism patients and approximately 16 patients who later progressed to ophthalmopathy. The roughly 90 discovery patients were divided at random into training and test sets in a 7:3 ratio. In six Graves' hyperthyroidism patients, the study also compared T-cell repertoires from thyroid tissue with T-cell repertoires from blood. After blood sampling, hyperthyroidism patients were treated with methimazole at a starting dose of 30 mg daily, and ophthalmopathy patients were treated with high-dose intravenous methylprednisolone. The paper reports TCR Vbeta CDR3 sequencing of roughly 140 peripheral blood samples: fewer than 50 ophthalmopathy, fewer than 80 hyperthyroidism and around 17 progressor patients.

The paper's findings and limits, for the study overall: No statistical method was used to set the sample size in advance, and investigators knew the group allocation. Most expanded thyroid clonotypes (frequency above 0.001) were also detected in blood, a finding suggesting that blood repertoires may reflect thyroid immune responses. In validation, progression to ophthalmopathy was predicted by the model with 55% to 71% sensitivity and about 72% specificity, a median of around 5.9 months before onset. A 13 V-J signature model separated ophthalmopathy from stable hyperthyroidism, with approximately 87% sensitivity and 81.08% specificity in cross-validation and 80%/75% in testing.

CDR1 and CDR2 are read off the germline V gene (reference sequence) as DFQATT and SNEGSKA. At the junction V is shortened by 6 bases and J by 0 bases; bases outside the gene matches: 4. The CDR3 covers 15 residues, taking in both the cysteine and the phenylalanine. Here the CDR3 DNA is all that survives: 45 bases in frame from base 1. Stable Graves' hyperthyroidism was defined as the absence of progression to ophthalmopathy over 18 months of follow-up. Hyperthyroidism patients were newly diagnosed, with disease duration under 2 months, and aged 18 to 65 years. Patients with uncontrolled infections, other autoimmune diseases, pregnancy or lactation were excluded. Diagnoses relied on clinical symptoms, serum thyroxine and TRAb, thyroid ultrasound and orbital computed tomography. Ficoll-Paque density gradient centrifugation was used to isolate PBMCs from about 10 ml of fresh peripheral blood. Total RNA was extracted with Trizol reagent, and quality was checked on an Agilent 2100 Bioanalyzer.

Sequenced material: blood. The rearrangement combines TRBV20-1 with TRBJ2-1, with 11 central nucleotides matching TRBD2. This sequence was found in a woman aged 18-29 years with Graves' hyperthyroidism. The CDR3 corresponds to CSALAGGRSYNEQFF. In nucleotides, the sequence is TGCAGTGCCCTAGCGGGGGGCCGCTCCTACAATGAGCAGTTCTTC.